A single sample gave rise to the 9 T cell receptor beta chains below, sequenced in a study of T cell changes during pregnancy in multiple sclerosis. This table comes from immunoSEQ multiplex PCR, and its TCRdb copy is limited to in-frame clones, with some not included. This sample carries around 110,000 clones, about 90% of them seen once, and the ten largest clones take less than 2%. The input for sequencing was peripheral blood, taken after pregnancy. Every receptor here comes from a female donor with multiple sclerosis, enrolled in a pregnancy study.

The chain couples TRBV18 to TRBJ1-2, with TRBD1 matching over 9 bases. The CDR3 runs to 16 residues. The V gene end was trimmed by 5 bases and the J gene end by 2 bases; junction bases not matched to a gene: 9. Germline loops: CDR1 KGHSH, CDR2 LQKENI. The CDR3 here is CASSESTGGMNYGYTF. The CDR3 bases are TGTGCCAGCTCAGAAAGTACAGGGGGCATGAACTATGGCTACACCTTC.

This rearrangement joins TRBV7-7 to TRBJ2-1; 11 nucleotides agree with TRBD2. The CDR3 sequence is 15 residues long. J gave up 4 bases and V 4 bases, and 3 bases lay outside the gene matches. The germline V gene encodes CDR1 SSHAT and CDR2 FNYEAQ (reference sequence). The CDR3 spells CASSSTSGGYNEQFF. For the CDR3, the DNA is TGTGCCAGCAGCTCTACTAGCGGGGGTTACAATGAGCAGTTCTTC.

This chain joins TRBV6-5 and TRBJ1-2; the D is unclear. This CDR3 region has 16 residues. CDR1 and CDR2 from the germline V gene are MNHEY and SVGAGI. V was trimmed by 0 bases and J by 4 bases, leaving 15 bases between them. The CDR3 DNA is TGTGCCAGCAGTTACTCGATCCTGGGTTCTAGCTATGGCTACACCTTC. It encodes CASSYSILGSSYGYTF.

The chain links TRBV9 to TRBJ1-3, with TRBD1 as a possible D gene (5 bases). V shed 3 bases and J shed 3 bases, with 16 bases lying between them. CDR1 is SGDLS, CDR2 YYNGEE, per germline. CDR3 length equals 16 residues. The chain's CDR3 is CASSAVSGGFGNTIYF. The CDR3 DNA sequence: TGTGCCAGCAGCGCTGTGTCCGGGGGGTTTGGAAACACCATATATTTT.

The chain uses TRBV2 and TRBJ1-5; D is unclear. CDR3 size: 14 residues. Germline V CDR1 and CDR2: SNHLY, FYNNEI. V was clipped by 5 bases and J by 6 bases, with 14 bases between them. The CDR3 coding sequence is TGTGCCAGCAGTCCCAGGCTCTCGGCTCAGCCCCAGCATTTT. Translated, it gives CASSPRLSAQPQHF. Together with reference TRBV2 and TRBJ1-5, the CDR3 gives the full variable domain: EPEVTQTPSHQVTQMGQEVILRCVPISNHLYFYWYRQILGQKVEFLVSFYNNEISEKSEIFDDQFSVERPDGSNFTLKIRSTKLEDSAMYFCASSPRLSAQPQHFGDGTRLSIL.

The DNA for the CDR3 is TGTGCCTGGACCCAGGGACTAGCAGGCACAGATACGCAGTATTTT. Translating it yields CAWTQGLAGTDTQYF. The rearrangement joins TRBV30 to TRBJ2-3, with 9 bases fitting TRBD2. The CDR3 is made up of 15 amino acids. CDR1 is GTSNPN and CDR2 is SVGIG in the germline V gene (reference sequence). V was pared by 4 bases and J by 1 base, with 6 bases of the junction left unmatched.

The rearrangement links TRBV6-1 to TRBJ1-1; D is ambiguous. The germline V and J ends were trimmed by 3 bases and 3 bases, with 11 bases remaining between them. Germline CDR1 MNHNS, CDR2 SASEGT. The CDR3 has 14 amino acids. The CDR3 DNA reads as TGTGCCAGCAGTGACCAACCGGGAGACACTGAAGCTTTCTTT. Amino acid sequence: CASSDQPGDTEAFF.

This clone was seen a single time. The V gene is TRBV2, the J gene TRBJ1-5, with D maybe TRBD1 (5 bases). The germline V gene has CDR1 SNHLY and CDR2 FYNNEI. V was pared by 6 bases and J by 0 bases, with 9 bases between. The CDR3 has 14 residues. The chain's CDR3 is CASSGDYSNQPQHF. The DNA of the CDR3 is TGTGCCAGCAGCGGGGACTATAGCAATCAGCCCCAGCATTTT.

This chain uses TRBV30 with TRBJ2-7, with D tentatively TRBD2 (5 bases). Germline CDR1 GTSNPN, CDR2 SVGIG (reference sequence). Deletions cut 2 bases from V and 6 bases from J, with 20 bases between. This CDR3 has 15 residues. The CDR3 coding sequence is TGTGCCTGGAGTTGGAGGAGGCCCAACCCCCCCGAGCAGTACTTC. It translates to CAWSWRRPNPPEQYF.